The clone carrying this TCR beta chain showed up just a few times. The antigen is undetermined. A much larger clone lies a single base off, so this may be a read error. This record comes from a study of T cells in Graves' hyperthyroidism and ophthalmopathy. Study-wide findings and caveats: Blood samples included most of the expanded thyroid clonotypes exceeding 0.001.

The V gene lost 5 bases and the J gene lost 7 bases, with 20 bases spanning the gap. This CDR3 has 16 amino acids. Germline CDR1 SGHAT, CDR2 FQDESV (reference sequence). The TCR beta CDR3 regions underwent amplification using RNA transcripts as the source. The HTBI set primed first-round TCR CDR3 RT-PCR. TCRdb independently ran MiXCR on the multiplex PCR reads; one entry per CDR3 protein. The sample shows around 420,000 distinct CDR3 sequences, 15% to 17% of them seen only once. Hyperthyroidism, newly diagnosed and lasting under 2 months, affected patients aged 18 to 65. The chain joins TRBV11-1 to TRBJ2-2; D perhaps matches TRBD1 (6 bases). The source material was blood. This clonotype was obtained from a woman between 18 and 29 years old with Graves' hyperthyroidism. CDR3 nucleotides: TGTGCCAGCAGCGCCCGGGACACCTCAAGCAACGGGGAGCTGTTTTTT. Translation gives CASSARDTSSNGELFF. The whole variable domain, filled in from reference TRBV11-1 and TRBJ2-2, reads EAEVAQSPRYKITEKSQAVAFWCDPISGHATLYWYRQILGQGPELLVQFQDESVVDDSQLPKDRFSAERLKGVDSTLKIQPAELGDSAMYLCASSARDTSSNGELFFGEGSRLTVL.